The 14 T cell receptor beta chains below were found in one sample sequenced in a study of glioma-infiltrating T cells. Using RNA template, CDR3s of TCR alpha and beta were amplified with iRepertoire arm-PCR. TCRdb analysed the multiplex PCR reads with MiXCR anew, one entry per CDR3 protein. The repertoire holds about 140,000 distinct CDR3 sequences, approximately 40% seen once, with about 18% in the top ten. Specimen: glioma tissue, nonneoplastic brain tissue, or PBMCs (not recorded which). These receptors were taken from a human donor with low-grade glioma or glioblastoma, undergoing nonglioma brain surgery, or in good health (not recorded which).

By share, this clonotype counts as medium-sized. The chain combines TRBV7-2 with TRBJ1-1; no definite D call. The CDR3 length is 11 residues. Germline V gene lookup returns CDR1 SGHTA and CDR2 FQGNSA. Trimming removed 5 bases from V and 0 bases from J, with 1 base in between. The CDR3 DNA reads TGTGCCAGCAGCCTGAACACTGAAGCTTTCTTT. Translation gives CASSLNTEAFF.

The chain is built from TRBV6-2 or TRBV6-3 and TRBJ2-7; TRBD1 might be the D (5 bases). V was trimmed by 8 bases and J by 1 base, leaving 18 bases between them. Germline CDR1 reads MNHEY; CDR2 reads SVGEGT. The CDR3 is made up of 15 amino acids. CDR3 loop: CASSWPHRSSYEQYF. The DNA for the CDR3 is TGTGCCAGCTCCTGGCCCCACAGGAGTTCCTACGAGCAGTACTTC.

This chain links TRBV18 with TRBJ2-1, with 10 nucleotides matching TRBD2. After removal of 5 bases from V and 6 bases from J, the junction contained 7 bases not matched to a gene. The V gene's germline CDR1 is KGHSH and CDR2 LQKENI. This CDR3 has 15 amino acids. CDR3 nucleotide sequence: TGTGCCAGCTCAGGGCTTCTAGCGGGAGCCAATGAGCAGTTCTTC. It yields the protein CASSGLLAGANEQFF.

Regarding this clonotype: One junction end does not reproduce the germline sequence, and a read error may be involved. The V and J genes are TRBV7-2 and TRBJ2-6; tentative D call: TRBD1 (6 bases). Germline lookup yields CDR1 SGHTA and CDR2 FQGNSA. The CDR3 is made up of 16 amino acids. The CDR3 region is CASKPSGVSGGNVLTF. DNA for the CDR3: TGTGCCAGCAAGCCGTCAGGGGTCTCTGGGGGCAACGTCCTGACTTTC.

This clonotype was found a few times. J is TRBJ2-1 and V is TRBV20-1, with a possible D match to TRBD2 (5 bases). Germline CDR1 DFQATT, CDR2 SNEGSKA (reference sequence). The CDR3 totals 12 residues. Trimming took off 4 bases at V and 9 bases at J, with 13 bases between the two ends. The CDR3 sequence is CSAIGLPGEQFF. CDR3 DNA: TGCAGTGCTATTGGACTGCCTGGTGAGCAGTTCTTC.

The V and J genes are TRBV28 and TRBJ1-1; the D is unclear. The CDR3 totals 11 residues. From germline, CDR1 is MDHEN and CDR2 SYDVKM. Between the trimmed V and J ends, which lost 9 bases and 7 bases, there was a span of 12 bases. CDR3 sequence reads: CASITEFEAFF. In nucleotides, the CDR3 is TGTGCCAGTATAACTGAGTTTGAAGCTTTCTTT.

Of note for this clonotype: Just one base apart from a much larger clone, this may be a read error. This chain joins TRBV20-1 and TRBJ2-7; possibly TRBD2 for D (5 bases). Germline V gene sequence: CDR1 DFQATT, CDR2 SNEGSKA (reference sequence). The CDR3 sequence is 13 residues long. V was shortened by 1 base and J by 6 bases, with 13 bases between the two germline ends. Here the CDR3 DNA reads TGCAGTGCTAGAGGTCGGACTGACTGCGAGCAGTACTTC. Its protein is CSARGRTDCEQYF.

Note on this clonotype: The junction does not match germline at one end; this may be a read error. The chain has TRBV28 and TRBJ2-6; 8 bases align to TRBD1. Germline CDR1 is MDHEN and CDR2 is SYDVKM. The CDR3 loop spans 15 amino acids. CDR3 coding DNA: TGTGCCAGCAGCCCCAGGGGGCTTGGGTCCAACGTCCTGACTTTC. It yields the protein CASSPRGLGSNVLTF.

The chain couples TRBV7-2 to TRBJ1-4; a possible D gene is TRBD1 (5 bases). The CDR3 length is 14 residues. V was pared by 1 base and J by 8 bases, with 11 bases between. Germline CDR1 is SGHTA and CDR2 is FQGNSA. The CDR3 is CASSLVNTGEKLFF. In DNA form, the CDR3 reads TGTGCCAGCAGCTTAGTGAACACAGGAGAAAAACTGTTTTTT.

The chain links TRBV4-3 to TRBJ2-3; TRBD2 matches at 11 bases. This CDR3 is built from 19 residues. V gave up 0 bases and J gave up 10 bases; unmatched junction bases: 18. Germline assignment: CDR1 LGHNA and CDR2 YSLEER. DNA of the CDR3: TGCGCCAGCAGCCAAGATCTTGTCCTAGCGGGAGGTGGGGAATTGCCGCAGTATTTT. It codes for CASSQDLVLAGGGELPQYF.

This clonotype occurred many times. CDR3 sequence (DNA): TGTGCCAGCAGCACAGGGATTACGCAGTATTTT. Its protein product is CASSTGITQYF. The genes are TRBV6-1 and TRBJ2-3, with D tentatively TRBD1 (6 bases). Germline V gives CDR1 MNHNS, CDR2 SASEGT. With 6 bases removed from V and 8 bases from J, the gap between germline ends came to 9 bases. This CDR3 comprises 11 residues.

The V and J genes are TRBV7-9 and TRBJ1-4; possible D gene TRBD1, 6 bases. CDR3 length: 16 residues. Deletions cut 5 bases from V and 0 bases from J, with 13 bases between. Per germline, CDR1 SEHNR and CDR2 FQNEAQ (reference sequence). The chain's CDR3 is CASSTPDSTTNEKLFF. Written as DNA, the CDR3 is TGTGCCAGCAGCACACCGGACAGCACAACTAATGAAAAACTGTTTTTT.

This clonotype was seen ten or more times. The CDR3, as DNA: TGTGCCAGCAGTTACAATCAGGGCAATGAGCAGTTCTTC. Translated: CASSYNQGNEQFF. The J gene is TRBJ2-1, the V gene TRBV6-2 or TRBV6-3; a weak D match, TRBD1 (5 bases). The CDR3 runs to 13 residues. CDR1 and CDR2 (germline): MNHEY, SVGEGT. V was clipped by 2 bases and J by 6 bases, with 8 bases between them.

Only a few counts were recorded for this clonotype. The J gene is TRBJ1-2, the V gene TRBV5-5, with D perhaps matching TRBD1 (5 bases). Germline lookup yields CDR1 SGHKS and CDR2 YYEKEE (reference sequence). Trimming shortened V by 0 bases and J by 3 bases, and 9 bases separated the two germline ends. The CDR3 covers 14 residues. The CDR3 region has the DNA TGTGCCAGCAGCTTGGATCTGGGACACTATGGCTACACCTTC. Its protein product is CASSLDLGHYGYTF.